This is a list of T cell receptor beta chains from one sample in a study of a mutant IDH1 vaccine in newly diagnosed glioma. Using immunoSEQ multiplex PCR, the repertoire was profiled, and TCRdb retains in-frame clones only, with some absent. The repertoire holds 40,000 to 55,000 clones, with approximately 78% as singletons. No antigens are known for them. The specimen comprised PBMCs, sampled from a glioma patient whose treatment included an IDH1 peptide vaccine. These receptors all come from a man aged 45-65 years with glioma. The CDR3 runs from the conserved cysteine through the conserved F or W. D genes are given only for firm matches. Not every row has a clone size; where given, it reads once, few, many or a size class.

d_call	v_call	j_call	clone_size	cdr3_nt	cdr3_aa
TRBD2	TRBV9	TRBJ2-3	-	TGTGCCAGCAACGGCGGGGGGTTGTCAGATACGCAGTATTTT	CASNGGGLSDTQYF
-	TRBV28	TRBJ1-1	once	TGTGCCAGCAGTTCCCTCATCAGGGGAGGGCCTGAAGCTTTCTTT	CASSSLIRGGPEAFF
-	TRBV5-8	TRBJ1-2	-	TGTGCCAGCAGCTTGAAGTGGTCGGGAACGAACTATGGCTACACCTTC	CASSLKWSGTNYGYTF
TRBD1	TRBV7-8	TRBJ1-5	-	TGTGCCAGCAGCCAGGGGGTAGCGGGGAATCAGCCCCAGCATTTT	CASSQGVAGNQPQHF
TRBD2	TRBV27	TRBJ2-7	-	TGTGCCAGCAGACTAGCGGGGGGCTCCTACGAGCAGTACTTC	CASRLAGGSYEQYF
TRBD1	TRBV6-5	TRBJ1-1	-	TGTGCCAGCAGTCCCCGGGACAGGGGGAACACTGAAGCTTTCTTT	CASSPRDRGNTEAFF
TRBD2	TRBV5-1	TRBJ2-2	-	TGCGCCAGCAGCTCCTCTAGCGGGGGGGCCACCGGGGAGCTGTTTTTT	CASSSSSGGATGELFF
TRBD1	TRBV13	TRBJ2-7	once	TGTGCCAGCAGAGCCCGGGACAGACACGAGCAGTACTTC	CASRARDRHEQYF
-	TRBV4-2	TRBJ2-5	few	TGTGCCAGCAGCCAAGATCCCTCCCCGGGGGAGACCCAGTACTTC	CASSQDPSPGETQYF
TRBD1	TRBV19	TRBJ1-2	-	TGTGCCAGTAGTGGAACCTCCGGGACAGGGGTCTATGGCTACACCTTC	CASSGTSGTGVYGYTF
-	TRBV5-4	TRBJ1-4	-	TGTGCCAGCAGCCCGGACGGAACTAATGAAAAACTGTTTTTT	CASSPDGTNEKLFF
-	TRBV5-6	TRBJ2-1	-	TGTGCCAGCAGCCCCTGGTCCAATGAGCAGTTCTTC	CASSPWSNEQFF
-	TRBV6-6	TRBJ1-5	-	TGTGCCATACGGGCCGGGAGCAATCAGCCCCAGCATTTT	CAIRAGSNQPQHF
TRBD2	TRBV5-1	TRBJ2-7	-	TGCGCCAGCAGCTTGTACGTGGCTAGCGGGGGGAACGAGCAGTACTTC	CASSLYVASGGNEQYF